This T cell receptor (beta chain) appears in the sequencing data of a study of blood T cell repertoires in COVID-19. In the study overall: Spain, Italy and the United States supplied samples that represented acute and convalescent COVID-19. PBMCs, B-cell-depleted T cells, or T cells were the source of the cDNA or gDNA that made up the material.

Per the original data handling: Amplification of reference gene primers was used by the study to estimate nucleated cell counts. Some clones are missing from TCRdb's copy, which holds only in-frame ones; the method was immunoSEQ multiplex PCR. The DNA gave D and trimming, while V, J and clone size come from that table. The table lists more than 25,000 clones, around 80% of them singletons. The CDR3 loop spans 13 amino acids. V dropped 4 bases and J dropped 5 bases, with 7 bases sitting between them. The germline CDR1 and CDR2 sequences are SGDLS and YYNGEE. J is TRBJ1-6 and V is TRBV9; no clear D gene. This clonotype was obtained from a woman of 80 years or more with acute or convalescent COVID-19. The specimen sequenced was peripheral blood. The CDR3 bases are TGTGCCAGCAGCCCGGGTCATAATTCACCCCTCCACTTT. This translates into CASSPGHNSPLHF.